A single T cell receptor beta chain is shown here with its context. From the 5' RACE reads, TCRdb lists one entry per CDR3 protein and no DNA. Across approximately 390,000 distinct CDR3 sequences, the top ten clones capture 2.4% of the sample. The sample originates from a study of monozygotic twins with inflammatory bowel disease. This receptor was obtained from a human donor with ulcerative colitis or Crohn's disease, or a healthy co-twin of an affected twin (not recorded which). What was sequenced was blood.

CDR3 amino acids: CATKGSKRVGEQFF. J is TRBJ2-1 and V is TRBV6-2 or TRBV6-3; the D call of TRBD2 rests on TCRdb alone, since no DNA is present to check it. The germline V gene encodes CDR1 MNHEY and CDR2 SVGEGT. This CDR3 is built from 14 residues.